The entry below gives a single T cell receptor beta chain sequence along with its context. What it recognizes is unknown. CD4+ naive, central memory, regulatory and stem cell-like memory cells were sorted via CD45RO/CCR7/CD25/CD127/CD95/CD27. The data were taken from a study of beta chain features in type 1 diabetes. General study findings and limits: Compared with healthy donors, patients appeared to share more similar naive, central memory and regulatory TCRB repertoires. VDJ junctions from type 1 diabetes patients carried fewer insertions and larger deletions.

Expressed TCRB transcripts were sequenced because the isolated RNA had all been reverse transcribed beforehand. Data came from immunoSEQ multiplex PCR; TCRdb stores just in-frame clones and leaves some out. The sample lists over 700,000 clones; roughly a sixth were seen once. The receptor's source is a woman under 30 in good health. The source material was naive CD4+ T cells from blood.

This chain's CDR3 is CASSPGTPQKETQYF. As DNA, the CDR3 is TGTGCCAGCAGCCCCGGGACACCTCAGAAAGAGACCCAGTACTTC. The genes are TRBV5-6 and TRBJ2-5, with D possibly matching TRBD1 (6 bases). The V gene's germline CDR1 is SGHDT and CDR2 YYEEEE. V lost 4 bases to trimming and J lost 3 bases, with 16 bases between them. CDR3 size: 15 residues.